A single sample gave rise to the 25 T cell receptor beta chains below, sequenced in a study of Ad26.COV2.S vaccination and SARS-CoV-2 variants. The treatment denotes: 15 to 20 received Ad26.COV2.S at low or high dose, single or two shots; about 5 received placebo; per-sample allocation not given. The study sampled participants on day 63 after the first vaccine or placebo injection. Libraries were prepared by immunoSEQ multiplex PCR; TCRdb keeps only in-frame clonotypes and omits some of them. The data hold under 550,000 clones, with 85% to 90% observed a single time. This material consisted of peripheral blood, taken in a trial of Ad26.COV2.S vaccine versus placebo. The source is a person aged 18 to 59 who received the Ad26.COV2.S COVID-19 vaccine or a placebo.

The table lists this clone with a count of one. CDR3 loop: CAIRRTGERDEQFF. The DNA of the CDR3 is TGTGCCATCAGACGAACAGGGGAAAGGGATGAGCAGTTCTTC. The rearrangement links TRBV10-3 to TRBJ2-1; 7 bases line up with TRBD1. This CDR3 comprises 14 residues. The germline gives CDR1 ENHRY, CDR2 SYGVKD. With V trimmed by 6 bases and J by 8 bases, 10 bases remained unmatched.

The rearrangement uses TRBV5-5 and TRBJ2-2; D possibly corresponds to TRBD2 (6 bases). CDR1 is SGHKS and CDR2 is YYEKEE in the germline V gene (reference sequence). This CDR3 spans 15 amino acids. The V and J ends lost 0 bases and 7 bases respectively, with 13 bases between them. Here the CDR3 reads CASSLAGQGGGELFF. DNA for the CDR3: TGTGCCAGCAGCTTGGCCGGGCAGGGAGGCGGGGAGCTGTTTTTT. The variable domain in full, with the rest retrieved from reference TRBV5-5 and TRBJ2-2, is DAGVTQSPTHLIKTRGQQVTLRCSPISGHKSVSWYQQVLGQGPQFIFQYYEKEERGRGNFPDRFSARQFPNYSSELNVNALLLGDSALYLCASSLAGQGGGELFFGEGSRLTVL.

The CDR3 is CASRAGTGGAVYGYTF. The CDR3 region has the DNA TGTGCCAGCAGGGCCGGGACAGGGGGCGCCGTCTATGGCTACACCTTC. The chain uses TRBV2 and TRBJ1-2, with TRBD1 matching over 12 bases. Germline loops: CDR1 SNHLY, CDR2 FYNNEI. The V segment lost 6 bases and the J segment 4 bases; nucleotides outside the gene matches: 9. The CDR3 is 16 residues long.

This CDR3 is CASSPTSGGAETQYF. DNA of the CDR3: TGTGCCAGCAGTCCGACTAGCGGGGGGGCAGAGACCCAGTACTTC. The chain recombines TRBV6-4 with TRBJ2-5; TRBD2 matches at 14 bases. V gave up 5 bases and J gave up 4 bases; unmatched junction bases: 3. CDR3 length: 15 residues. The germline V gene encodes CDR1 MRHNA and CDR2 SNTAGT.

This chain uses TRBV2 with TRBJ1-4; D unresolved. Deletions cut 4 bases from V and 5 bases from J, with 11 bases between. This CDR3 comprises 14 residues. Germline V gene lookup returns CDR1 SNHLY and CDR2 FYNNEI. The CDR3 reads CASSAVTINEKLFF. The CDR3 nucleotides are TGTGCCAGCAGTGCCGTGACAATCAATGAAAAACTGTTTTTT. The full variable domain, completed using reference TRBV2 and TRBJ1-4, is EPEVTQTPSHQVTQMGQEVILRCVPISNHLYFYWYRQILGQKVEFLVSFYNNEISEKSEIFDDQFSVERPDGSNFTLKIRSTKLEDSAMYFCASSAVTINEKLFFGSGTQLSVL.

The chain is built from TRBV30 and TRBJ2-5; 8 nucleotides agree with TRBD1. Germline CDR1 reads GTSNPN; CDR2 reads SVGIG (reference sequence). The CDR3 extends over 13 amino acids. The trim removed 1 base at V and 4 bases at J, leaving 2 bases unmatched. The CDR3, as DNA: TGTGCCTGGAGTGCAGGGGGCTTAGAGACCCAGTACTTC. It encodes CAWSAGGLETQYF.

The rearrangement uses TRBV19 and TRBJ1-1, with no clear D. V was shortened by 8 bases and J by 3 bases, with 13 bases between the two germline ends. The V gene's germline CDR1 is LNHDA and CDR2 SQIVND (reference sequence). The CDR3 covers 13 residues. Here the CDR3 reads CASSQLRYTEAFF. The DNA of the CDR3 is TGTGCCAGTTCTCAATTGCGGTACACTGAAGCTTTCTTT.

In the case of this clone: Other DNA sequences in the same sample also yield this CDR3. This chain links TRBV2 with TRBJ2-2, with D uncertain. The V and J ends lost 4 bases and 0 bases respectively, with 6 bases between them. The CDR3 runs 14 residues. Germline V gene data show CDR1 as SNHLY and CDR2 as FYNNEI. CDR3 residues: CASSVRTNTGELFF. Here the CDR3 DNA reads TGTGCCAGCAGTGTGAGAACGAACACCGGGGAGCTGTTTTTT.

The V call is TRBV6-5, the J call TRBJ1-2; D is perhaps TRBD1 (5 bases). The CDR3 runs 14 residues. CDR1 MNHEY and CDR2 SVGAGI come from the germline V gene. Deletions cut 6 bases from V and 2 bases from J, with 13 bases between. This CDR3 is CASRPVGTNYGYTF. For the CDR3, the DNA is TGTGCCAGCAGACCCGTAGGGACCAACTATGGCTACACCTTC.

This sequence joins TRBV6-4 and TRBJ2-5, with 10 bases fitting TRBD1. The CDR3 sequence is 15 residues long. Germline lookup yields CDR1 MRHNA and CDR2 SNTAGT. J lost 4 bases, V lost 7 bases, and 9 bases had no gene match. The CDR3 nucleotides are TGTGCCAGCACTCTGACAGGGGGCCGTTTAGAGACCCAGTACTTC. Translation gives CASTLTGGRLETQYF.

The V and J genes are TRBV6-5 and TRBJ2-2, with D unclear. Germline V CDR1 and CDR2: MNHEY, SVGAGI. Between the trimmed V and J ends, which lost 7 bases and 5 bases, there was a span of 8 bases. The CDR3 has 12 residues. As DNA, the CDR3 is TGTGCCAGCACCCCCGAAACCGGGGAGCTGTTTTTT. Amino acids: CASTPETGELFF.

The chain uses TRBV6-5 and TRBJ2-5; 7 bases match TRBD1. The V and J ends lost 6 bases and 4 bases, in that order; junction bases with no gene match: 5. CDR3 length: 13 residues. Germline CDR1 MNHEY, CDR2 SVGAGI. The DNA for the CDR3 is TGTGCCAGCAGCGCTACAGGGGTAGAGACCCAGTACTTC. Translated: CASSATGVETQYF.

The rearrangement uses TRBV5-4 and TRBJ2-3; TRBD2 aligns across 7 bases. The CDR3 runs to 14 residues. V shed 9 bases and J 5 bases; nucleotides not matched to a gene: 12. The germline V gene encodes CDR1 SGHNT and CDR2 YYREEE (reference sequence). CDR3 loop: CATYYGGYIDTQYF. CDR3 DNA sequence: TGTGCCACCTATTACGGGGGGTATATAGATACGCAGTATTTT.

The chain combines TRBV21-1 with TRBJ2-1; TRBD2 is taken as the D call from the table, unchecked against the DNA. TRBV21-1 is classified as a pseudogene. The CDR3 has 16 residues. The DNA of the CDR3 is TGTGCCAGCAGCAAAGTGGGGGGGCGCGTCGACAATGAGCAGTTCTTC. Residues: CASSKVGGRVDNEQFF.

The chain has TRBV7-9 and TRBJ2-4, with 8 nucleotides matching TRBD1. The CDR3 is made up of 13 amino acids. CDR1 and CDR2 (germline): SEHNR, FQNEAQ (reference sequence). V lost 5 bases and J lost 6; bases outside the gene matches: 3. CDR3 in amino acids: CASSPGGTNIQYF. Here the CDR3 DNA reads TGTGCCAGCAGCCCAGGGGGCACAAACATTCAGTACTTC.

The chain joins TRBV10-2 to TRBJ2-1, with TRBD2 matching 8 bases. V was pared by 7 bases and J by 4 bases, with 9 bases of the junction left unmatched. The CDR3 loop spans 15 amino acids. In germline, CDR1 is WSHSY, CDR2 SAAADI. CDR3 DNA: TGCGCCAGCAAAGACGGGGGGGCGGGGTACAATGAGCAGTTCTTC. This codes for CASKDGGAGYNEQFF.

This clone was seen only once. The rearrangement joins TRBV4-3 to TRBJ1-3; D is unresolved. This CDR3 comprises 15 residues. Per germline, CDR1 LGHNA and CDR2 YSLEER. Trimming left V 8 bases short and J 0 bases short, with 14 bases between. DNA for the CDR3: TGCGCCAGCTCGATGGAATTGAGCTCTGGAAACACCATATATTTT. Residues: CASSMELSSGNTIYF.

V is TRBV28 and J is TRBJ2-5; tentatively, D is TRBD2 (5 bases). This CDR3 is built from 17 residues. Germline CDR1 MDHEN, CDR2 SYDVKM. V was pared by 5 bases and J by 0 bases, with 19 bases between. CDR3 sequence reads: CASSPPTLPADQETQYF. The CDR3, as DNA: TGTGCCAGCAGTCCCCCCACACTACCAGCGGACCAAGAGACCCAGTACTTC.

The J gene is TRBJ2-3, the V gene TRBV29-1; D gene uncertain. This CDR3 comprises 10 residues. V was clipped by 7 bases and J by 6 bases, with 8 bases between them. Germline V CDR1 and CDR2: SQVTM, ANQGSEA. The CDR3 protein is CSAVRDTQYF. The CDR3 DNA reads TGCAGCGCAGTCAGGGATACGCAGTATTTT.

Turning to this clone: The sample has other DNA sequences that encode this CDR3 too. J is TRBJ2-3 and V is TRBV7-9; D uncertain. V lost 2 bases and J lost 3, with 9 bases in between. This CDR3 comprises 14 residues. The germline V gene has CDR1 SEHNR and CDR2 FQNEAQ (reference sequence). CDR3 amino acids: CASSLSSDTDTQYF. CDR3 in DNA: TGTGCCAGCAGCTTATCGTCAGATACAGATACGCAGTATTTT.

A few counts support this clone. CDR3 amino acids: CASSWDSFSYGYTF. CDR3 nucleotide sequence: TGTGCCAGCAGTTGGGACAGCTTTTCCTATGGCTACACCTTC. V gene TRBV6-2 or TRBV6-3 combines with J gene TRBJ1-2; 7 bases line up with TRBD1. The CDR3 covers 14 residues. Germline assignment: CDR1 MNHEY and CDR2 SVGEGT. V lost 4 bases, J lost 4 bases, and 6 bases stayed unmatched.

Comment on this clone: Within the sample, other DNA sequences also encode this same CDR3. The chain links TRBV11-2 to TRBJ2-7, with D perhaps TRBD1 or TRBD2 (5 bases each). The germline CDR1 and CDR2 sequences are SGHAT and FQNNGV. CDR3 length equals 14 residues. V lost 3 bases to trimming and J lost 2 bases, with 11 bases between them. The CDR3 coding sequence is TGTGCCAGCAGCTTGGGAGACAGAACCTACGAGCAGTACTTC. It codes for CASSLGDRTYEQYF.

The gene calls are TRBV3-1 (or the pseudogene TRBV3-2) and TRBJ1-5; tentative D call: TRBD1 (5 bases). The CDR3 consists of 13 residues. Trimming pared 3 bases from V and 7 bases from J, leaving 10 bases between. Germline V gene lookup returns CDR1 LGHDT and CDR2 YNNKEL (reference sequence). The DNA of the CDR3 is TGTGCCAGCAGCCAGGGGGACTACCAGCCCCAGCATTTT. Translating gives CASSQGDYQPQHF.

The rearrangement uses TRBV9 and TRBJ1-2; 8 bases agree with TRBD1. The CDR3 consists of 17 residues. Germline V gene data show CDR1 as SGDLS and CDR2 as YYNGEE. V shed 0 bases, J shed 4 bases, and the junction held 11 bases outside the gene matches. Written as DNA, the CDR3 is TGTGCCAGCAGCGTAGTCGGACAGGGAGCCCCTAGCTATGGCTACACCTTC. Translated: CASSVVGQGAPSYGYTF.

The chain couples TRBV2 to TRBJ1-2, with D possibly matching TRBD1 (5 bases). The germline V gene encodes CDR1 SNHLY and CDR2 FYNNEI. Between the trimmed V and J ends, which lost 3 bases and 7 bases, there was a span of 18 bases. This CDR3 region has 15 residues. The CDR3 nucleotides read TGTGCCAGCAGTGAGATGTCAGGGCCCTACCGTGGCTACACCTTC. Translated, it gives CASSEMSGPYRGYTF.